These 10 T cell receptor beta chains originate from one sample sequenced in a study of cytomegalovirus exposure and HLA in healthy donors (dated 2017 in TCRdb). The receptor library was made with the immunoSEQ multiplex PCR assay. For the multiplex PCR, a mixture combining 60 forward primers for TCR Vbeta segments and 13 reverse primers for TCR Jbeta segments was used. Held by TCRdb, this immuneACCESS table contains in-frame sequences only and omits some clones. Under half of the omission traces to an unresolved V gene where checked; the cause of the rest is unknown. The sample data list 150,000 to 190,000 clones, and roughly 75% of these were observed just once. The ten largest make up 1.3% to 1.5% of the sample. The sequencing sample was made of PBMCs. The receptors were sampled from a man aged 18 to 30 in good health and CMV-seronegative.

In DNA form, the CDR3 reads TGCGCCAGCAGCCAAGCGGACAGGGGGCGAGCAGATACGCAGTATTTT. Amino acids: CASSQADRGRADTQYF. V and J are TRBV4-3 and TRBJ2-3; 11 bases are a match to TRBD1. Germline V lookup: CDR1 LGHNA, CDR2 YSLEER. V lost 1 base to trimming and J lost 4 bases; unmatched junction nucleotides: 4. The CDR3 runs to 16 residues.

The V call is TRBV19, the J call TRBJ1-1, with D perhaps TRBD1 (6 bases). V was clipped by 7 bases and J by 5 bases, with 11 bases between them. This CDR3 spans 12 amino acids. Germline V lookup: CDR1 LNHDA, CDR2 SQIVND (reference sequence). CDR3 coding DNA: TGTGCCAGTAATATCGGACAGACTGAAGCTTTCTTT. Protein sequence: CASNIGQTEAFF.

This chain connects TRBV4-1 to TRBJ2-1, with 7 bases that match TRBD2. This CDR3 comprises 16 residues. The germline V gene has CDR1 MGHRA and CDR2 YSYEKL. The V segment lost 0 bases and the J segment 0 bases; nucleotides outside the gene matches: 2. CDR3 amino acids: CASSQERGSSYNEQFF. The CDR3 DNA is TGCGCCAGCAGCCAAGAGCGGGGGTCCTCCTACAATGAGCAGTTCTTC.

The sample holds a few counts of this clone. The gene calls are TRBV6-4 and TRBJ1-1, with a weak D call TRBD1 (5 bases). Trimming pared 9 bases from V and 2 bases from J, leaving 13 bases between. This CDR3 comprises 13 residues. Germline CDR1 reads MRHNA; CDR2 reads SNTAGT. The CDR3 region has the DNA TGTGCCAGTAGCCCGACAGTCAACACTGAAGCTTTCTTT. Protein product: CASSPTVNTEAFF.

The chain has TRBV18 and TRBJ2-1; 11 bases match TRBD1. The V gene's germline CDR1 is KGHSH and CDR2 LQKENI. The CDR3 runs 17 residues. With 7 bases clipped from V and 8 bases from J, the junction kept 16 bases outside the gene matches. CDR3 DNA: TGTGCCAGCTTACAACACCCCCGGACAGGGGGCTTCGATGAGCAGTTCTTC. Translated, it gives CASLQHPRTGGFDEQFF.

This chain uses TRBV5-3 with TRBJ2-3, with TRBD2 as a possible D gene (6 bases). TRBV5-3 is given ORF status, its function remaining uncertain. Trimming cost V 2 bases and J 8 bases, with 27 bases left between them. There are 18 residues in the CDR3. The CDR3 here is CARSFKGCGGKVEGTQYF. CDR3 coding DNA: TGTGCCAGAAGCTTCAAGGGTTGTGGCGGGAAAGTGGAGGGTACGCAGTATTTT.

The chain combines TRBV28 with TRBJ2-7; D not certain. The length of the CDR3 is 15 residues. V was pared by 2 bases and J by 0 bases, with 11 bases between. Germline V CDR1 and CDR2: MDHEN, SYDVKM. The CDR3 nucleotides read TGTGCCAGCAGTTTAGGATCACAGTTCTCCTACGAGCAGTACTTC. Its translation is CASSLGSQFSYEQYF.

The chain recombines TRBV27 with TRBJ2-7; a weak D match, TRBD1 (6 bases). V lost 6 bases and J 0 bases, leaving 12 bases between the germline ends. CDR3 length: 14 residues. Germline values: CDR1 MNHEY, CDR2 SMNVEV (reference sequence). The CDR3 nucleotides are TGTGCCAGCAGCCCGGACAGCTACTCCTACGAGCAGTACTTC. It yields the protein CASSPDSYSYEQYF.

The chain is built from TRBV5-1 and TRBJ2-3, with D perhaps TRBD2 (7 bases). The CDR3 is 13 residues long. The V gene's germline CDR1 is SGHRS and CDR2 YFSETQ. V was pared by 0 bases and J by 6 bases, with 8 bases between. The CDR3 sequence is CASSLEGGDTQYF. The CDR3 bases are TGCGCCAGCAGCTTGGAGGGGGGGGATACGCAGTATTTT.

The V gene is TRBV5-1, the J gene TRBJ2-3; 13 bases are shared with TRBD2. V lost 4 bases and J lost 5; bases outside the gene matches: 4. The CDR3 extends over 15 amino acids. Germline CDR1 is SGHRS and CDR2 is YFSETQ. The CDR3 loop is CASSPTSGREDTQYF. The DNA of the CDR3 is TGCGCCAGCAGCCCAACTAGCGGGAGGGAAGATACGCAGTATTTT.